Listed below are T cell receptor beta chains from one sample, sequenced in a study of response to subunit inactivated influenza vaccine. One entry per CDR3 protein, called by TCRdb with MiXCR from the RT-PCR reads. The table has 490,000 or so distinct CDR3 sequences, approximately 7.6% seen once; the top ten hold approximately 12%. Sequenced here: PBMCs from blood, sampled about 23 months after vaccination. The receptor set was obtained from a man aged 45 to 75 who received an inactivated influenza vaccine. Both conserved end residues are trimmed from each CDR3. The order of the fields is J gene, V gene, CDR3 protein.

TRBJ2-1,TRBV24-1,ATSDHGQGPYNEQF
TRBJ1-5,TRBV19,ASRQGVGNQPQH
TRBJ2-2,TRBV20-1,SAASWGGPRTGELF
TRBJ2-2,TRBV28,ASSFNRVFTGELF
TRBJ1-1,TRBV10-2,ASGLMNTEAF
TRBJ2-3,TRBV21-1,ASSVLLAGEADTQY
TRBJ1-1,TRBV10-3,AISGQGANTEAF
TRBJ2-1,TRBV29-1,SADRDRVIYNEQF
TRBJ2-5,TRBV18,ASSPGVQETQY
TRBJ1-3,TRBV6-1,ASSDPGVLSGNTIY
TRBJ2-1,TRBV12-3/TRBV12-4,ASSMGLPYNEQF
TRBJ2-1,TRBV12-3/TRBV12-4,ASSPHRGPYNEQF
TRBJ1-1,TRBV5-1,ASSLGGANRGTEAF
TRBJ2-7,TRBV7-8,ASSLVVDSAEQY
TRBJ2-3,TRBV20-1,SAAVRSRLSQY
TRBJ1-6,TRBV12-3/TRBV12-4,ASSLRQGRFNSPLH
TRBJ2-7,TRBV11-2,ASSYSLSGYEQY
TRBJ2-1,TRBV6-2/TRBV6-3,ASSNPGGAVNEQF
TRBJ2-7,TRBV18,ASSPQSYEQY
TRBJ2-7,TRBV27,ASPMGTSGARSWEQY
TRBJ2-1,TRBV5-1,ASSLTSVSEQF
TRBJ2-2,TRBV6-1,ATQPSPGTGELF
TRBJ2-7,TRBV12-3/TRBV12-4,ASSLAAGNYEQY
TRBJ1-2,TRBV21-1,ASSKSKDRDYGYT
TRBJ2-1,TRBV12-3/TRBV12-4,ASRPSVAGEYNEQF
TRBJ1-1,TRBV29-1,SVTGSTEAF
TRBJ1-5,TRBV4-1,ASSQTPGQVFEPQH
TRBJ2-2,TRBV4-3,ASSPGSGNGELF
TRBJ2-7,TRBV7-2,ASSLGTPSGGYEQY
TRBJ2-2,TRBV20-1,SAQSTSGRIDTGELF
TRBJ2-3,TRBV4-2,ASSPGLAELTDTQY
TRBJ2-1,TRBV7-6,ASSLVPGPYNEQF
TRBJ2-1,TRBV5-1,ASSFGRNNEQF
TRBJ1-2,TRBV5-5,ASSFPGTGGYT
TRBJ1-3,TRBV7-2,ASSRTETSSGNTIY
TRBJ2-7,TRBV12-3/TRBV12-4,ASSLVSWGNEQY
TRBJ2-1,TRBV12-3/TRBV12-4,ASSKTGVHEQF